A selection of T cell receptor beta chains follows, all from one sample in a study of technical replicates of blood from a handful of donors. Profiled with immunoSEQ multiplex PCR; TCRdb holds only in-frame clones, not every one. The data show tens of thousands of clones, around 97% seen once. The sequencing input was T cells isolated from PBMCs. Source of these receptors: a human donor in good health. CDR3s include the opening cysteine and the closing phenylalanine or tryptophan. A D gene is named only where the DNA matches it firmly. Clone size is stated in some rows and not others, as once, few, many or a class when expanded.

DNA: TGTGCCAGCAGCCAAGGGGCGTACTACGAGCAGTACTTC; CDR3: CASSQGAYYEQYF; J: TRBJ2-7; V: TRBV4-2; D: -; size: -
DNA: TGTGCCAGCAGCTTAAAACAGGGGGCTTCCCTCCACTTT; CDR3: CASSLKQGASLHF; J: TRBJ1-6; V: TRBV7-3; D: TRBD1; size: -
DNA: TGCGCCAGCAGTCAAACAGGGACGGGCGAGCAGTACTTC; CDR3: CASSQTGTGEQYF; J: TRBJ2-7; V: TRBV5-1; D: -; size: -
DNA: TGTGCCAGCAGCTTAGTCGGTAGCACAGATACGCAGTATTTT; CDR3: CASSLVGSTDTQYF; J: TRBJ2-3; V: TRBV7-2; D: -; size: -
DNA: TGTGCCAGCAGTTGGGCAGGTCCGATGAACACTGAAGCTTTCTTT; CDR3: CASSWAGPMNTEAFF; J: TRBJ1-1; V: TRBV27; D: -; size: -
DNA: TGTGCCTGGAGTGTACTAATCAGGGGCAAAGAGACCCAGTACTTC; CDR3: CAWSVLIRGKETQYF; J: TRBJ2-5; V: TRBV30; D: -; size: once
DNA: TGTGCCATCAGTGACGGGGTTATCTACGAGCAGTACTTC; CDR3: CAISDGVIYEQYF; J: TRBJ2-7; V: TRBV10-3; D: -; size: -
DNA: TGTGCCAGCTCACTATCCGGGACAGGGGTCACAGATACGCAGTATTTT; CDR3: CASSLSGTGVTDTQYF; J: TRBJ2-3; V: TRBV18; D: TRBD1; size: -
DNA: TGTGCCAGCAGTTCTACAGGGACGATGAAAGTGACCCAGTACTTC; CDR3: CASSSTGTMKVTQYF; J: TRBJ2-5; V: TRBV7-8; D: -; size: -
DNA: TGTGCCAGTAGTCCACGGACAGTATACGAGCAGTACTTC; CDR3: CASSPRTVYEQYF; J: TRBJ2-7; V: TRBV19; D: -; size: -
DNA: TGTGCCATCAGTGAGTCGACTAACACCGGGGAGCTGTTTTTT; CDR3: CAISESTNTGELFF; J: TRBJ2-2; V: TRBV10-3; D: -; size: -
DNA: TGTGCCAGCAGCTTCCGACAGGACTACGAGCAGTACTTC; CDR3: CASSFRQDYEQYF; J: TRBJ2-7; V: TRBV7-9; D: -; size: -
DNA: TGTGCCAGCAGAAGCAACTCCCGGGGGGACACTGAAGCTTTCTTT; CDR3: CASRSNSRGDTEAFF; J: TRBJ1-1; V: TRBV6-1; D: -; size: -
DNA: TGTGCCAGCACTACCTCAGCGGGATCCTTAGAGACCCAGTACTTC; CDR3: CASTTSAGSLETQYF; J: TRBJ2-5; V: TRBV2; D: TRBD2; size: -
DNA: TGTGCCAGCAGTGACCAGCGGGGGGCGTTCGGGGAGCTGTTTTTT; CDR3: CASSDQRGAFGELFF; J: TRBJ2-2; V: TRBV2; D: TRBD2; size: once
DNA: TGTGCCAGCAGCATAACAGGGGGCGTTAACTATGGCTACACCTTC; CDR3: CASSITGGVNYGYTF; J: TRBJ1-2; V: TRBV9; D: TRBD1; size: -
DNA: TGTGCCAGCAGTTTACATCCGGACACCTATAGCAATCAGCCCCAGCATTTT; CDR3: CASSLHPDTYSNQPQHF; J: TRBJ1-5; V: TRBV7-8; D: -; size: -
DNA: TGTGCCAGCAGTCGGGACTCCGCCAATTCCTACGAGCAGTACTTC; CDR3: CASSRDSANSYEQYF; J: TRBJ2-7; V: TRBV6-5; D: -; size: -
DNA: TGTGCCAGCCAGGTAGGCGACTCCTACGAGCAGTACTTC; CDR3: CASQVGDSYEQYF; J: TRBJ2-7; V: TRBV6-1; D: -; size: -
DNA: TGTGCCAGCAGCTTTGCTGACGGGGAGACCCAGTACTTC; CDR3: CASSFADGETQYF; J: TRBJ2-5; V: TRBV5-6; D: -; size: -
DNA: TGTGCCAGCAGGGACAGGGGGAATGACTATGGCTACACCTTC; CDR3: CASRDRGNDYGYTF; J: TRBJ1-2; V: TRBV2; D: TRBD1; size: -
DNA: TGTGCCTGGAGCCAGGGCAAAACAGGGGGCTTGAATCAGCCCCAGCATTTT; CDR3: CAWSQGKTGGLNQPQHF; J: TRBJ1-5; V: TRBV30; D: TRBD1; size: -
DNA: TGTGCCAGCAACGAACTCGGGGGGGCAACAACAGATACGCAGTATTTT; CDR3: CASNELGGATTDTQYF; J: TRBJ2-3; V: TRBV7-3; D: TRBD2; size: -
DNA: TGTGCCAGCACTTCCCTAAGCACCGGGGAGCTGTTTTTT; CDR3: CASTSLSTGELFF; J: TRBJ2-2; V: TRBV11-2; D: -; size: -
DNA: TGTGCCAGCAGTAATATCTGGCAGGGAACGGTTTCCTACGAGCAGTACTTC; CDR3: CASSNIWQGTVSYEQYF; J: TRBJ2-7; V: TRBV27; D: -; size: -
DNA: TGTGCCAGCTCCCTAAGCGGGGGGTTCAACACCGGGGAGCTGTTTTTT; CDR3: CASSLSGGFNTGELFF; J: TRBJ2-2; V: TRBV18; D: TRBD2; size: -
DNA: TGTGCCAGCAGTGATGTGTACGGGTGGGGACACGATGGCTACACCTTC; CDR3: CASSDVYGWGHDGYTF; J: TRBJ1-2; V: TRBV25-1; D: -; size: -
DNA: TGTGCCAGTCAACTAACTGGGTCTGGGGCCAACGTCCTGACTTTC; CDR3: CASQLTGSGANVLTF; J: TRBJ2-6; V: TRBV19; D: -; size: once
DNA: TGTGCCAGCAGCTCGCCTCCGGGACAGAGTAGAGAGACCCAGTACTTC; CDR3: CASSSPPGQSRETQYF; J: TRBJ2-5; V: TRBV5-4; D: TRBD1; size: -
DNA: TGTGCCAGCAGCTGGGGGGACGGAGGGGAACACAGCCAGCCCCAGCATTTT; CDR3: CASSWGDGGEHSQPQHF; J: TRBJ1-5; V: TRBV16; D: -; size: -
DNA: TGTGCCAGCACCCTGGGGAGATCCTACGAGCAGTACTTC; CDR3: CASTLGRSYEQYF; J: TRBJ2-7; V: TRBV11-2; D: -; size: -
DNA: TGTGCCAGCAGCGTACAGGGTCCAACCTACGAGCAGTACTTC; CDR3: CASSVQGPTYEQYF; J: TRBJ2-7; V: TRBV25-1; D: -; size: -
DNA: TGTGCCAGCAGCCCCCCTGTTGGGGGGACCTACGAGCAGTACTTC; CDR3: CASSPPVGGTYEQYF; J: TRBJ2-7; V: TRBV7-2; D: -; size: -
DNA: TGTGCCAGCAGTCCTAGCGGGATGTACAATGAGCAGTTCTTC; CDR3: CASSPSGMYNEQFF; J: TRBJ2-1; V: TRBV27; D: TRBD2; size: -